This T cell receptor beta chain was sequenced in a study of early T cells in non-severe SARS-CoV-2 infection. Overall study findings and caveats: VDJdb-based annotation leaned toward anti-spike CD8 responses and missed private and CD4 specificities.

Per germline, CDR1 LNHNV and CDR2 YYDKDF (reference sequence). This CDR3 contains 16 residues. The table lists this clonotype with a few counts. Its specificity is not known. A junction end diverges from the germline sequence, so it may reflect a read error. Researchers tagged individual cDNA molecules with unique molecular identifiers. MiXCR, applied by TCRdb to the 5' RACE reads, yields one record per CDR3 protein. The sample consists of roughly 75,000 distinct CDR3 sequences, around 11% of them appearing once. The chain recombines TRBV15 with TRBJ2-6; weak D call: TRBD1 (5 bases). The sequence was collected from an adult who was a healthcare worker with PCR-confirmed SARS-CoV-2 infection or an uninfected control (not recorded which). The sample comprised whole blood. The CDR3, as DNA: TGTGCCACCAGCCTACAGGTTCCGTCTGGGGCCAACGTCCTGATTTTC. Encoded protein: CATSLQVPSGANVLIF.